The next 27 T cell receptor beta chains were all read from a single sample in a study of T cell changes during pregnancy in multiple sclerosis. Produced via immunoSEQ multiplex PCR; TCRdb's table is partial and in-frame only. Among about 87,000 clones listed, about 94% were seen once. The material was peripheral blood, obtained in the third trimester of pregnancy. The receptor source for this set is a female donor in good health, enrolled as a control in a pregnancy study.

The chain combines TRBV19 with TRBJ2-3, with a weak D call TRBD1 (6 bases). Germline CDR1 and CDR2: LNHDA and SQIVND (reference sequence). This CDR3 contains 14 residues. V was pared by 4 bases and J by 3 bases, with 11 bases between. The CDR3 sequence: CASSTSDRTDTQYF. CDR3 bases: TGTGCCAGTAGTACATCGGACAGAACAGATACGCAGTATTTT.

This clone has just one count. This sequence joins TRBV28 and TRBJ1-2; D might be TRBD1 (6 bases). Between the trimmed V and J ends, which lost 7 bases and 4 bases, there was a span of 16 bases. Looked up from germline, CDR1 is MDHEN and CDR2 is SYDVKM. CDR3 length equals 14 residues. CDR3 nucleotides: TGTGCCAGCATTCAGAGTGGGGGCATCTATGGCTACACCTTC. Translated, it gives CASIQSGGIYGYTF.

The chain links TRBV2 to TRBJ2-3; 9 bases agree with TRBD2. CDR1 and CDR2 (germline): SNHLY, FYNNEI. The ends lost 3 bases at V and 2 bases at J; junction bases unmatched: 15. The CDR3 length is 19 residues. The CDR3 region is CASSDLAPSTSGFTDTQYF. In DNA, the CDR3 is TGTGCCAGCAGTGACCTCGCTCCCTCGACTAGCGGATTCACAGATACGCAGTATTTT. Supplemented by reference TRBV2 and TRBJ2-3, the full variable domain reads EPEVTQTPSHQVTQMGQEVILRCVPISNHLYFYWYRQILGQKVEFLVSFYNNEISEKSEIFDDQFSVERPDGSNFTLKIRSTKLEDSAMYFCASSDLAPSTSGFTDTQYFGPGTRLTVL.

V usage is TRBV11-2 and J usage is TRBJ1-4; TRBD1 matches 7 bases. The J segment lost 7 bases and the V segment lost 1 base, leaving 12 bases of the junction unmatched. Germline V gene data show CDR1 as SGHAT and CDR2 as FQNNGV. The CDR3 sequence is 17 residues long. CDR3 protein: CASSLGRNRGQSEKLFF. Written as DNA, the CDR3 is TGTGCCAGCAGCTTAGGCAGAAACAGGGGACAGAGTGAAAAACTGTTTTTT.

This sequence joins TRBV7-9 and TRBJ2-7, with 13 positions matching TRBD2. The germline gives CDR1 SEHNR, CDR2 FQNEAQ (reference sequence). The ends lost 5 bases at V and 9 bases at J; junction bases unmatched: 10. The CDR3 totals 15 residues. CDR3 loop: CASSPGLAGEGAQYF. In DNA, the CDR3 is TGTGCCAGCAGCCCTGGACTAGCGGGAGAAGGCGCGCAGTACTTC.

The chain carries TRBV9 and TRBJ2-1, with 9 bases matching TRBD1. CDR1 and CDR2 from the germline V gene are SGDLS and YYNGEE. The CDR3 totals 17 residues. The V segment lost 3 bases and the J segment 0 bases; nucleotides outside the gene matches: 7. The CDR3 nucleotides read TGTGCCAGCAGCGGGTTTACGACAGGGGGCTCCTACAATGAGCAGTTCTTC. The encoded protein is CASSGFTTGGSYNEQFF.

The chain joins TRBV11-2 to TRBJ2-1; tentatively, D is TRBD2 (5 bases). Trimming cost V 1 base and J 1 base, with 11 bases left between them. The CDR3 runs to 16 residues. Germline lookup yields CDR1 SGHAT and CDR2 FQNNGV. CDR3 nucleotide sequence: TGTGCCAGCAGCTTAGGCGGAGGTGGATCCTACAATGAGCAGTTCTTC. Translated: CASSLGGGGSYNEQFF.

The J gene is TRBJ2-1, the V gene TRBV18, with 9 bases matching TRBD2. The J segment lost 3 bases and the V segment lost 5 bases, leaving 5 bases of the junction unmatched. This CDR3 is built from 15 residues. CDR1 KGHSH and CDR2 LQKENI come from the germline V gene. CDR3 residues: CASSAGTSNYNEQFF. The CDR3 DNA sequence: TGTGCCAGCTCAGCCGGGACTAGCAACTACAATGAGCAGTTCTTC.

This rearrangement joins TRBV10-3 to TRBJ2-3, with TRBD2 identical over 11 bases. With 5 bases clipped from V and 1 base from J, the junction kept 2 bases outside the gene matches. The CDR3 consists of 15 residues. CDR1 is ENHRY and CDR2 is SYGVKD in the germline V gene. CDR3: CAISKGLAGTDTQYF. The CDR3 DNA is TGTGCCATCAGTAAGGGACTAGCGGGCACAGATACGCAGTATTTT.

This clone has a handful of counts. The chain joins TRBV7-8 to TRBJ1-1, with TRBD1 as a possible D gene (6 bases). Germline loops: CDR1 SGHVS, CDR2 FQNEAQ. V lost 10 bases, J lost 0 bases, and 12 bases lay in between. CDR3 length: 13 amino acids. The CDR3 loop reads CAIAQGLNTEAFF. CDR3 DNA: TGTGCCATCGCTCAGGGGTTGAACACTGAAGCTTTCTTT. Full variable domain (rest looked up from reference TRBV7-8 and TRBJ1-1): GAGVSQSPRYKVAKRGQDVALRCDPISGHVSLFWYQQALGQGPEFLTYFQNEAQLDKSGLPSDRFFAERPEGSVSTLKIQRTQQEDSAVYLCAIAQGLNTEAFFGQGTRLTVV.

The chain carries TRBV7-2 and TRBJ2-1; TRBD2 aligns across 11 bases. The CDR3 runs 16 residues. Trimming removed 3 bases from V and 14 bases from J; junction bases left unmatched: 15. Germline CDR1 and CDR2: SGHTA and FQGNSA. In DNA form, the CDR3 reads TGTGCCAGCAGCTTTTACGCGACTAGCGGGGCCCCGAGGAAGTTCTTC. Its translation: CASSFYATSGAPRKFF.

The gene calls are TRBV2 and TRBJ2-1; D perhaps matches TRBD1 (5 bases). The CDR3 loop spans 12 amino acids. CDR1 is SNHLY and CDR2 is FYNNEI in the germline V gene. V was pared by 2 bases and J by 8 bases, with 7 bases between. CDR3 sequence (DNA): TGTGCCAGCAGTGAACAGGGTTATGAGCAGTTCTTC. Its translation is CASSEQGYEQFF.

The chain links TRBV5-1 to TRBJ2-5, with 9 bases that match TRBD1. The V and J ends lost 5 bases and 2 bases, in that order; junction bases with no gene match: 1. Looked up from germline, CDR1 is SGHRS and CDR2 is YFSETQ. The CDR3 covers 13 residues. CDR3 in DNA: TGCGCCAGCAGGACAGGGGGGCAAGAGACCCAGTACTTC. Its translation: CASRTGGQETQYF. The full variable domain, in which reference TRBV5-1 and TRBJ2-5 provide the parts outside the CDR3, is KAGVTQTPRYLIKTRGQQVTLSCSPISGHRSVSWYQQTPGQGLQFLFEYFSETQRNKGNFPGRFSGRQFSNSRSEMNVSTLELGDSALYLCASRTGGQETQYFGPGTRLLVL.

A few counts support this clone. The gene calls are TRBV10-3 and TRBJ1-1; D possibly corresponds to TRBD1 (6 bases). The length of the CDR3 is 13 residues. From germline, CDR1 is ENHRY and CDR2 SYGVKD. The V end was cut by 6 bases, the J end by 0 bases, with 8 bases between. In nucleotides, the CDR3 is TGTGCCATCAGACAGGGATTGAACACTGAAGCTTTCTTT. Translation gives CAIRQGLNTEAFF.

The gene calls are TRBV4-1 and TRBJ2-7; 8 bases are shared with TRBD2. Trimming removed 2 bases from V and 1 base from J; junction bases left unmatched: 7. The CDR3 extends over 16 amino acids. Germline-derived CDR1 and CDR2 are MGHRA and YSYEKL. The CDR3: CASSQPPGLGSYEQYF. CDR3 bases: TGCGCCAGCAGCCAACCCCCGGGACTAGGGTCCTACGAGCAGTACTTC.

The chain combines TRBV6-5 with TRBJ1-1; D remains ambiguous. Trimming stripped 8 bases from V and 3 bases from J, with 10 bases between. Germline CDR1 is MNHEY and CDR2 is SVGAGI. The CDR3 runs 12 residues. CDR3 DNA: TGTGCCAGCCATGGCCGTGACACTGAAGCTTTCTTT. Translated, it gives CASHGRDTEAFF.

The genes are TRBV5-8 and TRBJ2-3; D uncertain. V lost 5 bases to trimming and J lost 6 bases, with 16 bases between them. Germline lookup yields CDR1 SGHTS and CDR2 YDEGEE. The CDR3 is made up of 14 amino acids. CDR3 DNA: TGTGCCAGCAGTCAAACTAAGCCCCTGGATACGCAGTATTTT. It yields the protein CASSQTKPLDTQYF.

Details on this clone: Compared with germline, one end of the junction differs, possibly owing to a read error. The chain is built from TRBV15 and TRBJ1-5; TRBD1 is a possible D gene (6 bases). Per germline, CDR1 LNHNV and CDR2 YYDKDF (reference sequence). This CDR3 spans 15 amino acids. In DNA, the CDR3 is TGTGCCACCAGCCGAGAAACCACAGGGAATCAGCCCCAGCATTTT. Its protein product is CATSRETTGNQPQHF.

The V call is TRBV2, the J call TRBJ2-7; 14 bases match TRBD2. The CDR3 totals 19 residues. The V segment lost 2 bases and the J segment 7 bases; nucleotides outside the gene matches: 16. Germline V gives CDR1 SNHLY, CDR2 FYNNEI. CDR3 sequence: CASSETTSGRAIRSKEQYF. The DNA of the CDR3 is TGTGCCAGCAGTGAAACGACTAGCGGGAGGGCCATCCGGTCGAAGGAGCAGTACTTC.

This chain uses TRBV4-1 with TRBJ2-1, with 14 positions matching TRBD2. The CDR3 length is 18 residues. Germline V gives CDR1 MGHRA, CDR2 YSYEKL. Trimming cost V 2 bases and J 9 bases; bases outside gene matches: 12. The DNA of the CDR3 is TGCGCCAGCAGCCAACAGTTCCGGACTAGCGGGAGGAAGGGTGAGCAGTTCTTC. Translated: CASSQQFRTSGRKGEQFF.

The CDR3 DNA follows: TGTGCCAGCAGCCCAGGGGCGGATCAGCCCCAGCATTTT. It codes for CASSPGADQPQHF. This chain connects TRBV7-2 to TRBJ1-5; possible D gene TRBD1, 6 bases. CDR1 and CDR2 from the germline V gene are SGHTA and FQGNSA. There are 13 residues in the CDR3. Trimming took 5 bases from V and 5 from J, leaving 10 bases between them.

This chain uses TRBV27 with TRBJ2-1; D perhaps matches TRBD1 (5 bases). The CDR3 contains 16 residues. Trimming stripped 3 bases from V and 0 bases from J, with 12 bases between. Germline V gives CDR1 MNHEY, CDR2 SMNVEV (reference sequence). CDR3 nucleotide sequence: TGTGCCAGCAGTTTGTCTACAGGAGTCTCCTACAATGAGCAGTTCTTC. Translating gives CASSLSTGVSYNEQFF.

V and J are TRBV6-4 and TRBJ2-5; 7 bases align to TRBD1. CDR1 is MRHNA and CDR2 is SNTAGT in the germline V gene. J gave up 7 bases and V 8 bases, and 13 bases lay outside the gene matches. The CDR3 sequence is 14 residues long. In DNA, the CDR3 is TGTGCCAGCGAGGGGGCGACAGGGCTGAGGACCCAGTACTTC. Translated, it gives CASEGATGLRTQYF.

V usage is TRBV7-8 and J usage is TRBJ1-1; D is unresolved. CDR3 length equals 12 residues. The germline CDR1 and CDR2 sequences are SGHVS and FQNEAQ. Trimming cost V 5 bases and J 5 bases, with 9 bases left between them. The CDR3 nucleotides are TGTGCCAGCAGCGCCTCCAGGACTGAAGCTTTCTTT. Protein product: CASSASRTEAFF.

The CDR3 sequence: CASSLHPGGQPQHF. CDR3 nucleotide sequence: TGTGCCAGCAGCTTACATCCAGGGGGCCAGCCCCAGCATTTT. This chain uses TRBV7-2 with TRBJ1-5, with 8 bases aligning to TRBD1. V lost 2 bases to trimming and J lost 7 bases; unmatched junction nucleotides: 4. Germline V lookup: CDR1 SGHTA, CDR2 FQGNSA. CDR3 size: 14 residues.

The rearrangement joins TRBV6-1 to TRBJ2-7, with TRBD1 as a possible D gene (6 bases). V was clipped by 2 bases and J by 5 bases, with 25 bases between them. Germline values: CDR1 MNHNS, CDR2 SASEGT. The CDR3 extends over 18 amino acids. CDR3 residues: CASSESLLALQGFNEQYF. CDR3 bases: TGTGCCAGCAGTGAATCACTCCTCGCCTTACAGGGTTTCAACGAGCAGTACTTC.

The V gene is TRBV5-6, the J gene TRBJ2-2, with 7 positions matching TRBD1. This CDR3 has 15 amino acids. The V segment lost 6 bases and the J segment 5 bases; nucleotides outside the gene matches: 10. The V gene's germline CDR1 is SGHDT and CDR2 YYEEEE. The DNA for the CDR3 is TGTGCCAGCAACCCGGGACAGAGATCTACCGGGGAGCTGTTTTTT. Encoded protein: CASNPGQRSTGELFF.